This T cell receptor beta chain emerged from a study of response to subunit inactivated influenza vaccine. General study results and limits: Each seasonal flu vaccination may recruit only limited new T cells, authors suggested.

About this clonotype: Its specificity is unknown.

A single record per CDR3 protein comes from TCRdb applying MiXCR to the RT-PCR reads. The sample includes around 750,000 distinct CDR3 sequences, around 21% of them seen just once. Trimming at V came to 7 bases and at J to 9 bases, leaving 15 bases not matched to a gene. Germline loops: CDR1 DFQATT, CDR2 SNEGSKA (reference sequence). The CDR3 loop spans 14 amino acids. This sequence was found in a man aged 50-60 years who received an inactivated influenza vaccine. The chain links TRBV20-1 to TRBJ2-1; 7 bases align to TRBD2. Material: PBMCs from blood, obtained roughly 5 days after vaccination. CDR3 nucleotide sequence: TGCAGTGGGAGGCAAGGGCTAGCGGTGGGTGAGCAGTTCTTC. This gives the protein CSGRQGLAVGEQFF.